The 6 T cell receptor beta chains below come from one sample, sequenced in a study of T cell responses to AZD1222 COVID-19 vaccine. Produced via immunoSEQ multiplex PCR; TCRdb's table is partial and in-frame only. The repertoire has about 98,000 clones, approximately 81% of them found once; the top ten carry around 15%. The source was peripheral blood, collected on day 0 of AZD1222 vaccination. All receptors derive from an adult in good health.

This chain links TRBV15 with TRBJ1-1; perhaps TRBD1 as D (5 bases). V lost 8 bases and J lost 6, with 16 bases in between. The CDR3 has 13 residues. The germline CDR1 and CDR2 sequences are LNHNV and YYDKDF (reference sequence). The CDR3 reads CATHRAGDPEAFF. The CDR3, as DNA: TGTGCCACCCACAGAGCGGGGGACCCTGAAGCTTTCTTT.

The chain couples TRBV29-1 to TRBJ1-1, with D possibly matching TRBD1 (5 bases). Trimming took off 2 bases at V and 6 bases at J, with 19 bases between the two ends. Germline values: CDR1 SQVTM, CDR2 ANQGSEA. The CDR3 has 15 residues. The CDR3 loop is CSVETSRKGYPEAFF. DNA of the CDR3: TGCAGCGTTGAAACTTCCAGGAAGGGGTATCCTGAAGCTTTCTTT. Drawing the rest from reference TRBV29-1 and TRBJ1-1, the complete variable domain is SAVISQKPSRDICQRGTSLTIQCQVDSQVTMMFWYRQQPGQSLTLIATANQGSEATYESGFVIDKFPISRPNLTFSTLTVSNMSPEDSSIYLCSVETSRKGYPEAFFGQGTRLTVV.

The chain recombines TRBV23-1 with TRBJ1-3; maybe TRBD1 (6 bases). TRBV23-1 falls under the ORF class, with uncertain function. V lost 1 base to trimming and J lost 2 bases, with 12 bases between them. The CDR3 has 16 amino acids. As DNA, the CDR3 is TGCGCCAGCAGTCAATTTACAGGGTTTACTGGAAACACCATATATTTT. Its protein is CASSQFTGFTGNTIYF.

V usage is TRBV5-1 and J usage is TRBJ1-2; 7 bases agree with TRBD1. The junction had 2 bases not matched to a gene; V was cut back by 4 bases and J by 5 bases. Per germline, CDR1 SGHRS and CDR2 YFSETQ. The CDR3 covers 12 residues. CDR3 nucleotide sequence: TGCGCCAGCAGCGGGACAGCGTATGGCTACACCTTC. Translating gives CASSGTAYGYTF.

The rearrangement uses TRBV7-2 and TRBJ2-3, with 10 positions matching TRBD2. Germline V CDR1 and CDR2: SGHTA, FQGNSA. This CDR3 comprises 14 residues. V dropped 10 bases and J dropped 0; count of bases not matched to a gene: 4. The CDR3 region is CATRTSGSTDTQYF. The CDR3 DNA reads TGTGCCACACGGACTAGCGGTAGCACAGATACGCAGTATTTT. The variable domain in full, with the rest retrieved from reference TRBV7-2 and TRBJ2-3, is GAGVSQSPSNKVTEKGKDVELRCDPISGHTALYWYRQSLGQGLEFLIYFQGNSAPDKSGLPSDRFSAERTGGSVSTLTIQRTQQEDSAVYLCATRTSGSTDTQYFGPGTRLTVL.

The V and J genes are TRBV24-1 and TRBJ1-5; D is ambiguous. Germline V gene lookup returns CDR1 KGHDR and CDR2 SFDVKD. The CDR3 extends over 14 amino acids. V was shortened by 4 bases and J by 1 base, with 7 bases between the two germline ends. DNA of the CDR3: TGTGCCACCAGTGAACTTGACAGCAATCAGCCCCAGCATTTT. Protein sequence: CATSELDSNQPQHF.